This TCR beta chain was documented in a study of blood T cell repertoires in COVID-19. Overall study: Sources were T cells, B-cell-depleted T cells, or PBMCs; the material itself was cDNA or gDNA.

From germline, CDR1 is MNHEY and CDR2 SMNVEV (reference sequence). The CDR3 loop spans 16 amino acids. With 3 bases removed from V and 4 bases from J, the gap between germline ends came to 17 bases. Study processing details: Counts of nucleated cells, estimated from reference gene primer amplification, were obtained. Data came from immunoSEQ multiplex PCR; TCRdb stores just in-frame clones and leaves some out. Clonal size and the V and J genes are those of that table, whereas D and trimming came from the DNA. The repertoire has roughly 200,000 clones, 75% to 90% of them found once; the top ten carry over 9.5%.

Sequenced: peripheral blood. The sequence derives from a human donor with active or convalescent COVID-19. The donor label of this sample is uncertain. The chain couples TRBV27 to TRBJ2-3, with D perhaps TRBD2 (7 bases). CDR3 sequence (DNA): TGTGCCAGCAGTTTCTTCGGGGGGCGAAAGGCAGATACGCAGTATTTT. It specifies CASSFFGGRKADTQYF.